This record covers a single TCR beta chain. Its cognate antigen is unknown. This specimen comes from a study of cytomegalovirus exposure and HLA in healthy donors. Findings and limits, study-wide: Subsequent analysis of the 100 to 150 validation repertoires found a tendency for first-cohort TCR clusters to co-occur.

The CDR3 is 16 residues long. CDR1 and CDR2 (germline): SGHRS, YFSETQ. V trimming: 0 bases; J trimming: 2 bases; junction bases outside the gene matches: 8. Measured with immunoSEQ multiplex PCR; TCRdb has only the in-frame clones, and not every one. The sample consists of some 130,000 clones, roughly 90% of them appearing once. What was sequenced was PBMCs. V and J are TRBV5-1 and TRBJ2-7; 7 positions agree with TRBD1. This clonotype originated in a woman aged 18-30 years in good health and CMV-seropositive. CDR3 nucleotide sequence: TGCGCCAGCAGCTTGGCGATCACAGGGGAGCCCTACGAGCAGTACTTC. It translates to CASSLAITGEPYEQYF.